What follows are 15 T cell receptor beta chains derived from one specimen sequenced in a study of T cells in Graves' hyperthyroidism and ophthalmopathy. The investigators amplified TCR beta CDR3 regions from RNA transcripts. Researchers ran a first-round RT-PCR on the TCR CDR3 using the HTBI primer set. Each CDR3 protein gets one entry after TCRdb re-called the multiplex PCR reads with MiXCR. The sample consists of 500,000 to 650,000 distinct CDR3 sequences, roughly a sixth of them appearing once. Sequencing was performed on blood. These receptors came from a woman younger than 30 with Graves' ophthalmopathy.

Many counts were recorded for this clonotype. This chain uses TRBV6-1 with TRBJ2-7, with D possibly called TRBD1 or TRBD2 (5 bases each). The CDR3 length is 15 residues. Per germline, CDR1 MNHNS and CDR2 SASEGT. The V gene lost 2 bases and the J gene lost 2 bases, with 13 bases spanning the gap. The CDR3 region has the DNA TGTGCCAGCAGTGAAAGAGAGGGGATAACCTACGAGCAGTACTTC. Encoded protein: CASSEREGITYEQYF.

This clonotype has just a few counts. The rearrangement joins TRBV28 to TRBJ1-5, with 8 bases matching TRBD1. Germline CDR1 and CDR2: MDHEN and SYDVKM. The CDR3 loop spans 20 amino acids. The V segment lost 2 bases and the J segment 5 bases; nucleotides outside the gene matches: 20. CDR3 protein: CASSLRFAGTGDVAYQPQHF. In nucleotides, the CDR3 is TGTGCCAGCAGTTTAAGGTTTGCAGGGACAGGCGACGTAGCCTATCAGCCCCAGCATTTT.

The sample holds one count of this clonotype. The chain uses TRBV14 and TRBJ1-2, with a possible D match to TRBD1 (5 bases). Germline assignment: CDR1 SGHDN and CDR2 FVKESK. Trimming stripped 1 base from V and 4 bases from J, with 7 bases between. This CDR3 is built from 13 residues. CDR3 nucleotide sequence: TGTGCCAGCAGCCAAGGAGACAGCTATGGCTACACCTTC. Translation gives CASSQGDSYGYTF. The whole variable domain, filled in from reference TRBV14 and TRBJ1-2, reads EAGVTQFPSHSVIEKGQTVTLRCDPISGHDNLYWYRRVMGKEIKFLLHFVKESKQDESGMPNNRFLAERTGGTYSTLKVQPAELEDSGVYFCASSQGDSYGYTFGSGTRLTVV.

This clonotype was counted many times. The rearrangement joins TRBV27 to TRBJ1-1; D gene ambiguous. The V and J ends lost 3 bases and 4 bases respectively, with 15 bases between them. Per the germline V gene, CDR1 is MNHEY and CDR2 is SMNVEV (reference sequence). This CDR3 comprises 15 residues. The DNA of the CDR3 is TGTGCCAGCAGTTTGTCGGGGAAAGGGCGCACTGAAGCTTTCTTT. Its protein product is CASSLSGKGRTEAFF.

Many counts were recorded for this clonotype. CDR3 in DNA: TGTGCCAGCTCAGTCCGGGGAGGGACAACTGAAGCTTTCTTT. As protein: CASSVRGGTTEAFF. V usage is TRBV18 and J usage is TRBJ1-1; the D gene is possibly TRBD1 (6 bases). V was trimmed by 5 bases and J by 5 bases, leaving 15 bases between them. Germline V gene sequence: CDR1 KGHSH, CDR2 LQKENI. CDR3 length: 14 residues.

This rearrangement joins TRBV6-5 to TRBJ1-1; 11 nucleotides line up with TRBD1. V trimming: 7 bases; J trimming: 4 bases; junction bases outside the gene matches: 8. The CDR3 length is 15 residues. Germline V lookup: CDR1 MNHEY, CDR2 SVGAGI. CDR3 nucleotide sequence: TGTGCCAGCATTTCGCGAGGGACAGGGGGCACTGAAGCTTTCTTT. Its translation is CASISRGTGGTEAFF.

J is TRBJ2-5 and V is TRBV11-2, with TRBD2 matching over 13 bases. Trimming took 4 bases from V and 5 from J; bases not matched to a gene: 7. Germline-derived CDR1 and CDR2 are SGHAT and FQNNGV. The CDR3 length is 16 residues. CDR3 residues: CASSSTSGRAGETQYF. CDR3 in DNA: TGTGCCAGCAGCTCTACTAGCGGGAGGGCCGGGGAGACCCAGTACTTC.

This clonotype was detected only a few times. This sequence joins TRBV24-1 and TRBJ2-2; D uncertain. The germline V gene has CDR1 KGHDR and CDR2 SFDVKD. This CDR3 is 14 amino acids long. Trimming removed 9 bases at V and 4 bases at J, with 14 bases between. The CDR3 DNA reads as TGTGCCACCTCCTTCGGGCAATCCACCGGGGAGCTGTTTTTT. Encoded protein: CATSFGQSTGELFF.

As regards this clonotype: One end of the junction fails to match germline, which may point to a read error. The J gene is TRBJ2-5, the V gene TRBV6-1, with 11 nucleotides matching TRBD2. Germline CDR1 is MNHNS and CDR2 is SASEGT. The CDR3 has 15 residues. CDR3 sequence: CSSSELAGAQETQYF. The CDR3 coding sequence is TGTTCCAGCAGTGAACTAGCGGGAGCTCAAGAGACCCAGTACTTC.

This chain joins TRBV10-3 and TRBJ2-7, with 8 positions matching TRBD1. There are 14 residues in the CDR3. Germline loops: CDR1 ENHRY, CDR2 SYGVKD. J was trimmed by 3 bases and V by 3 bases; bases with no gene match: 4. In nucleotides, the CDR3 is TGTGCCATCAGTGATACTGGACAGGGCTACGAGCAGTACTTC. Its protein product is CAISDTGQGYEQYF.

In this sample, this clonotype turned up a few times. The CDR3 spells CASSQTSGKQYF. The CDR3 DNA is TGTGCCAGCAGCCAAACCAGTGGAAAGCAGTACTTC. V usage is TRBV3-1 and J usage is TRBJ2-7; no definite D call. V was pared by 2 bases and J by 8 bases, with 10 bases between. The CDR3 sequence is 12 residues long. Per the germline V gene, CDR1 is LGHDT and CDR2 is YNNKEL (reference sequence).

This clonotype was seen ten or more times. The CDR3 DNA is TGTGCCATCAGTGATCATGACCGCGCCTCCTCCTACGAGCAGTACTTC. Translation gives CAISDHDRASSYEQYF. The gene calls are TRBV10-3 and TRBJ2-7; no firm D call. V shed 3 bases and J shed 0 bases, with 15 bases lying between them. Per the germline V gene, CDR1 is ENHRY and CDR2 is SYGVKD. The CDR3 length is 16 residues.

A few counts support this clonotype. The rearrangement links TRBV15 to TRBJ2-3, with TRBD1 identical over 10 bases. CDR1 and CDR2 from the germline V gene are LNHNV and YYDKDF (reference sequence). V dropped 8 bases and J dropped 5; count of bases not matched to a gene: 10. This CDR3 contains 15 residues. The CDR3 protein is CATGRTGGLKDTQYF. DNA of the CDR3: TGTGCCACCGGCCGGACAGGGGGACTTAAAGATACGCAGTATTTT.

This chain uses TRBV19 with TRBJ1-6; tentative D call: TRBD1 (6 bases). The CDR3 length is 15 residues. Trimming stripped 3 bases from V and 14 bases from J, with 20 bases between. From germline, CDR1 is LNHDA and CDR2 SQIVND (reference sequence). CDR3 sequence (DNA): TGTGCCAGTAGTATTTCGGGGGACAAAAGACGATCCCTCCACTTT. Encoded protein: CASSISGDKRRSLHF.

The table lists this clonotype with a few counts. The genes are TRBV5-1 and TRBJ2-3; D remains ambiguous. Trimming removed 0 bases from V and 5 bases from J, with 10 bases in between. CDR1 SGHRS and CDR2 YFSETQ come from the germline V gene. The CDR3 runs 14 residues. Written as DNA, the CDR3 is TGCGCCAGCAGCTTGGCGGTCAGGCGAGATACGCAGTATTTT. Amino acids: CASSLAVRRDTQYF.